This T cell receptor beta chain was documented in a study of T cells in Graves' hyperthyroidism and ophthalmopathy. Study-wide background: Any treatment followed the collection of peripheral blood at initial diagnosis. Points from the study as a whole: In the analysis, a 13 V-J model separated ophthalmopathy from stable hyperthyroidism.

What was amplified from RNA transcripts were TCR beta CDR3 regions. The HTBI set primed first-round TCR CDR3 RT-PCR. In TCRdb, the multiplex PCR reads were re-called with MiXCR into one record per CDR3 protein. The sample contains around 350,000 distinct CDR3 sequences, approximately 18% of which appear only once. CDR3 length: 16 residues. Trimming pared 6 bases from V and 0 bases from J, leaving 14 bases between. Germline-derived CDR1 and CDR2 are MNHNS and SASEGT. Orbital computed tomography, thyroid ultrasound, serum thyroxine and TRAb, and clinical symptoms together informed the diagnoses. With respect to this clonotype: Its antigen remains unidentified.

The sequenced material came from blood. The TCR sequence derives from a woman in her 30s with Graves' hyperthyroidism that later progressed to Graves' ophthalmopathy. The chain couples TRBV6-1 to TRBJ2-2, with D maybe TRBD1 (6 bases). CDR3 loop: CASSSIGTTNTGELFF. The DNA of the CDR3 is TGTGCCAGCAGCAGCATTGGGACAACGAACACCGGGGAGCTGTTTTTT.